The 20 T cell receptor beta chains listed next were all sequenced from one sample in a study of T cell responses to AZD1222 COVID-19 vaccine. Here immunoSEQ multiplex PCR was the method, and the copy in TCRdb shows in-frame clones only, minus some. The sample holds more than 100,000 clones, around 90% seen once. The sample here was peripheral blood, taken 28 days after the second AZD1222 dose. Every receptor here comes from an adult who received the AZD1222 COVID-19 vaccine.

The gene calls are TRBV27 and TRBJ1-1, with 7 bases aligning to TRBD1. Germline CDR1 MNHEY, CDR2 SMNVEV (reference sequence). V shed 3 bases and J 4 bases; nucleotides not matched to a gene: 2. The CDR3 contains 13 residues. The CDR3 region is CASSFEGATEAFF. For the CDR3, the DNA is TGTGCCAGCAGTTTTGAGGGGGCCACTGAAGCTTTCTTT.

This clone was found a few times. The chain recombines TRBV9 with TRBJ2-1; D ambiguous. CDR1 and CDR2 from the germline V gene are SGDLS and YYNGEE. V lost 6 bases, J lost 2 bases, and 15 bases lay in between. This CDR3 is built from 15 residues. In DNA, the CDR3 is TGTGCCAGCAATTCAGGACCAAGGACCTACAATGAGCAGTTCTTC. It specifies CASNSGPRTYNEQFF.

This clone occurred once. The chain links TRBV6-5 to TRBJ1-2, with D maybe TRBD1 (6 bases). The germline CDR1 and CDR2 sequences are MNHEY and SVGAGI. The CDR3 runs to 12 residues. The germline V and J ends were trimmed by 9 bases and 4 bases, with 12 bases remaining between them. For the CDR3, the DNA is TGTGCCAGTGGGGGGGCGGGCTATGGCTACACCTTC. Amino acid sequence: CASGGAGYGYTF.

This sequence joins TRBV18 and TRBJ1-2; D call uncertain. V lost 3 bases and J 4 bases, leaving 9 bases between the germline ends. The CDR3 runs to 13 residues. Germline V gene data show CDR1 as KGHSH and CDR2 as LQKENI. Here the CDR3 reads CASSPAEFYGYTF. Here the CDR3 DNA reads TGTGCCAGCTCACCCGCAGAATTCTATGGCTACACCTTC.

The rearrangement uses TRBV27 and TRBJ1-2; weak D call: TRBD1 (5 bases). The CDR3 is made up of 14 amino acids. Between the trimmed V and J ends, which lost 5 bases and 2 bases, there was a span of 12 bases. CDR1 MNHEY and CDR2 SMNVEV come from the germline V gene (reference sequence). This CDR3 is CASSPGGVNYGYTF. In DNA, the CDR3 is TGTGCCAGCAGTCCCGGGGGGGTAAACTATGGCTACACCTTC.

This chain joins TRBV6-6 and TRBJ2-1, with 8 positions matching TRBD2. In germline, CDR1 is MNHNY, CDR2 SVGAGI (reference sequence). Trimming removed 6 bases from V and 0 bases from J; junction bases left unmatched: 7. CDR3 length: 16 residues. The CDR3 is CASRLTSGRSYNEQFF. The CDR3 nucleotides read TGTGCCAGCAGGCTCACTAGCGGACGCTCCTACAATGAGCAGTTCTTC.

The CDR3 DNA reads as TGTGCCAGCAGTTCCGGACAGGGTGGGCAGCCCCAGCATTTT. Residues: CASSSGQGGQPQHF. This sequence joins TRBV6-5 and TRBJ1-5, with 8 bases that match TRBD1. V trimming: 4 bases; J trimming: 7 bases; junction bases outside the gene matches: 6. CDR1 is MNHEY and CDR2 is SVGAGI in the germline V gene. The CDR3 is 14 residues long.

The J gene is TRBJ1-5, the V gene TRBV2; D remains unclear. This CDR3 is built from 13 residues. Germline CDR1 SNHLY, CDR2 FYNNEI. V gave up 7 bases and J gave up 6 bases, with 13 bases separating them. The CDR3 nucleotides are TGTGCCAGCACCGGTGGTGAACTTCAGCCCCAGCATTTT. Encoded protein: CASTGGELQPQHF.

The rearrangement joins TRBV5-4 to TRBJ2-6; D gene uncertain. This CDR3 comprises 19 residues. From germline, CDR1 is SGHNT and CDR2 YYREEE (reference sequence). The ends were cut back, 1 base at V and 0 bases at J, with 17 bases in the middle. CDR3 sequence reads: CASSLFSAGGSSGANVLTF. The CDR3 nucleotides read TGTGCCAGCAGCTTGTTTTCTGCAGGTGGTTCCTCTGGGGCCAACGTCCTGACTTTC.

The CDR3 sequence: CASSLGQGNLNSPLHF. Written as DNA, the CDR3 is TGTGCCAGCAGCTTAGGCCAGGGGAATCTTAATTCACCCCTCCACTTT. The gene calls are TRBV7-3 and TRBJ1-6, with D possibly TRBD1 on 6 matching bases. Trimming pared 2 bases from V and 6 bases from J, leaving 14 bases between. In germline, CDR1 is SGHTA, CDR2 FQGTGA. The CDR3 spans 16 residues.

The rearrangement joins TRBV6-5 to TRBJ1-5; 10 bases align to TRBD1. The V gene's germline CDR1 is MNHEY and CDR2 SVGAGI. The CDR3 is made up of 15 amino acids. V trimming: 5 bases; J trimming: 7 bases; junction bases outside the gene matches: 8. The CDR3 DNA is TGTGCCAGCAGTCCGGGACAGGGGAGGGGGCAGCCCCAGCATTTT. It yields the protein CASSPGQGRGQPQHF.

The chain links TRBV6-5 to TRBJ2-7; 7 nucleotides line up with TRBD1. The CDR3 runs 15 residues. Unmatched junction bases numbered 8, after V lost 5 bases and J lost 1 base. The germline gives CDR1 MNHEY, CDR2 SVGAGI. This CDR3 is CASSMRQGGSYEQYV. The CDR3 DNA follows: TGTGCCAGCAGTATGCGACAGGGTGGGTCCTACGAGCAGTACGTC.

This chain links TRBV21-1 with TRBJ2-3; the D segment call TRBD2 is taken from the table without a DNA check. TRBV21-1 is listed as a pseudogene. The CDR3 sequence is 16 residues long. The CDR3 DNA is TGTGCCAACCCCCGACTAGCGGGAGATCGCACAGATACGCAGTATTTT. Amino acid sequence: CANPRLAGDRTDTQYF.

The genes are TRBV6-5 and TRBJ2-7, with a weak D call TRBD2 (6 bases). Germline V gene data show CDR1 as MNHEY and CDR2 as SVGAGI. The CDR3 runs 14 residues. Trimming removed 7 bases at V and 4 bases at J, with 17 bases between. CDR3 coding DNA: TGTGCCAGCACTTCGAGGAGGGTCGGGTACGAGCAGTACGTC. Its translation is CASTSRRVGYEQYV.

The chain links TRBV29-1 to TRBJ2-5; D might be TRBD2 (6 bases). The CDR3 runs 13 residues. The V and J ends lost 7 bases and 2 bases respectively, with 14 bases between them. Germline-derived CDR1 and CDR2 are SQVTM and ANQGSEA. The DNA of the CDR3 is TGCAGCGGTCGAGGAGGGGAACAAGAGACCCAGTACTTC. Protein product: CSGRGGEQETQYF.

J is TRBJ1-2 and V is TRBV25-1; TRBD1 might be the D (6 bases). Looked up from germline, CDR1 is MGHDK and CDR2 is SYGVNS. This CDR3 region has 13 residues. V was shortened by 4 bases and J by 7 bases, with 13 bases between the two germline ends. The CDR3 DNA is TGTGCCAGCAGTGGCCGGCTGGGGGCTGGCTACACCTTC. Its protein is CASSGRLGAGYTF.

This chain joins TRBV11-2 and TRBJ1-6, with 7 bases identical to TRBD1. Germline CDR1 SGHAT, CDR2 FQNNGV. The J segment lost 7 bases and the V segment lost 5 bases, leaving 5 bases of the junction unmatched. CDR3 length: 14 residues. CDR3 coding DNA: TGTGCCAGCAGCCCGGACAGGTCCAATTCACCCCTCCACTTT. Protein sequence: CASSPDRSNSPLHF.

The chain is built from TRBV7-6 and TRBJ1-5; a weak D match, TRBD1 (5 bases). V gave up 4 bases and J gave up 0 bases, with 13 bases separating them. Germline assignment: CDR1 SGHVS and CDR2 FNYEAQ. The CDR3 runs 16 residues. The CDR3 loop is CASSSAGPGSNQPQHF. Written as DNA, the CDR3 is TGTGCCAGCAGCTCTGCAGGGCCGGGTAGCAATCAGCCCCAGCATTTT.

The gene calls are TRBV2 and TRBJ2-2, with D unresolved. From germline, CDR1 is SNHLY and CDR2 FYNNEI. The CDR3 contains 12 residues. V gave up 6 bases and J gave up 10 bases, with 12 bases separating them. The CDR3 loop is CASRLNQAELFF. In DNA, the CDR3 is TGTGCCAGCAGATTGAACCAGGCGGAGCTGTTTTTT.

This chain joins TRBV19 and TRBJ2-6; maybe TRBD1 (6 bases). CDR1 is LNHDA and CDR2 is SQIVND in the germline V gene (reference sequence). V lost 3 bases and J lost 0, with 9 bases in between. The CDR3 consists of 16 residues. The CDR3 DNA reads TGTGCCAGTAGTATTGGACAGTCCTCTGGGGCCAACGTCCTGACTTTC. It codes for CASSIGQSSGANVLTF.